This T cell receptor beta chain was sequenced for a study of blood T cell repertoires in COVID-19. For the study at large: COVID-19 samples collected from the United States, Italy and Spain covered acute and convalescent phases. The analysed material was cDNA or gDNA that came from T cells, B-cell-depleted T cells, or PBMCs.

In the original analysis: Using reference gene primer amplification, nucleated cell counts were estimated. This table comes from immunoSEQ multiplex PCR, and its TCRdb copy is limited to in-frame clones, with some not included. The V and J calls and clone size were taken over from that table, and D and trimming were inferred from the DNA. This table holds 130,000 to 150,000 clones, approximately 80% found once. This TCR was sampled from a human donor in a cohort sampled during active COVID-19. Sample: peripheral blood.

Written as DNA, the CDR3 is TGTGCCATCAGTGAAGCCAGGGATGGCTACACCTTC. Protein: CAISEARDGYTF. V is TRBV10-3 and J is TRBJ1-2; D possibly corresponds to TRBD1 (5 bases). Germline lookup yields CDR1 ENHRY and CDR2 SYGVKD. The germline V and J ends were trimmed by 3 bases and 6 bases, with 8 bases remaining between them. This CDR3 has 12 amino acids.